One sample yielded the 26 T cell receptor beta chains listed below, sequenced in a study of blood T cell repertoires in COVID-19. Libraries were prepared by immunoSEQ multiplex PCR; TCRdb keeps only in-frame clonotypes and omits some of them. The sample includes about 4,900 clones, about 89% seen only once; the top ten take less than 25%. Sequences were obtained from peripheral blood. These receptors were obtained from a human donor in a cohort sampled during active COVID-19.

The chain carries TRBV19 and TRBJ1-4; TRBD1 agrees at 9 bases. Per germline, CDR1 LNHDA and CDR2 SQIVND (reference sequence). The CDR3 length is 18 residues. V trimming: 6 bases; J trimming: 1 base; junction bases outside the gene matches: 12. The CDR3 spells CASRPGTGFLGTNEKLFF. CDR3 DNA sequence: TGTGCCAGTAGGCCCGGGACAGGGTTTTTGGGAACTAATGAAAAACTGTTTTTT. Drawing the rest from reference TRBV19 and TRBJ1-4, the complete variable domain is DGGITQSPKYLFRKEGQNVTLSCEQNLNHDAMYWYRQDPGQGLRLIYYSQIVNDFQKGDIAEGYSVSREKKESFPLTVTSAQKNPTAFYLCASRPGTGFLGTNEKLFFGSGTQLSVL.

This chain joins TRBV10-3 and TRBJ1-5, with 7 bases that match TRBD1. Germline values: CDR1 ENHRY, CDR2 SYGVKD. CDR3 length: 15 residues. V shed 10 bases, J shed 6 bases, and the junction held 15 bases outside the gene matches. CDR3 sequence: CASAPDRAMGQPQHF. DNA of the CDR3: TGTGCCAGCGCACCCGACAGGGCAATGGGTCAGCCCCAGCATTTT.

This rearrangement joins TRBV11-1 to TRBJ2-3; possible D gene TRBD1, 5 bases. Trimming left V 2 bases short and J 7 bases short, with 13 bases between. CDR3 length: 14 residues. Germline V CDR1 and CDR2: SGHAT, FQDESV (reference sequence). The CDR3 spells CASSLIGAENTQYF. CDR3 sequence (DNA): TGTGCCAGCAGCTTAATTGGGGCCGAAAATACGCAGTATTTT.

The V gene is TRBV25-1, the J gene TRBJ2-7; TRBD2 might be the D (6 bases). The germline V gene has CDR1 MGHDK and CDR2 SYGVNS. The CDR3 covers 18 residues. V was clipped by 1 base and J by 5 bases, with 24 bases between them. The CDR3 coding sequence is TGTGCCAGCAGTGAATTCCCGGTCGGTGTAGGGGACTTAAACGAGCAGTACTTC. Translating it yields CASSEFPVGVGDLNEQYF.

V is TRBV4-1 and J is TRBJ2-1; 9 nucleotides agree with TRBD1. The CDR3 spans 15 residues. V gave up 4 bases and J gave up 9 bases; unmatched junction bases: 10. Germline-derived CDR1 and CDR2 are MGHRA and YSYEKL. CDR3 in amino acids: CASSPTGGLLPEQFF. In DNA, the CDR3 is TGCGCCAGCAGCCCTACAGGGGGCTTACTCCCTGAGCAGTTCTTC.

V is TRBV7-9 and J is TRBJ1-2, with 7 bases matching TRBD1. Looked up from germline, CDR1 is SEHNR and CDR2 is FQNEAQ (reference sequence). V gave up 5 bases and J gave up 1 base; unmatched junction bases: 10. The CDR3 covers 16 residues. The CDR3 is CASSTTGFGGNYGYTF. The DNA for the CDR3 is TGTGCCAGCAGCACGACAGGGTTTGGGGGTAACTATGGCTACACCTTC. The complete variable domain, with remaining parts taken from reference TRBV7-9 and TRBJ1-2, reads DTGVSQNPRHKITKRGQNVTFRCDPISEHNRLYWYRQTLGQGPEFLTYFQNEAQLEKSRLLSDRFSAERPKGSFSTLEIQRTEQGDSAMYLCASSTTGFGGNYGYTFGSGTRLTVV.

The chain uses TRBV30 and TRBJ1-5; 9 bases align to TRBD1. This CDR3 region has 15 residues. The J segment lost 4 bases and the V segment lost 5 bases, leaving 9 bases of the junction unmatched. Germline CDR1 GTSNPN, CDR2 SVGIG (reference sequence). The CDR3 loop is CAWAGGQGLNQPQHF. CDR3 DNA: TGTGCCTGGGCTGGGGGACAGGGCCTAAATCAGCCCCAGCATTTT.

By frequency in the sample, this clone is large. The chain links TRBV5-4 to TRBJ2-1; 9 bases are a match to TRBD1. Germline CDR1 reads SGHNT; CDR2 reads YYREEE (reference sequence). J was trimmed by 9 bases and V by 4 bases; bases with no gene match: 14. The CDR3 contains 16 residues. Written as DNA, the CDR3 is TGTGCCAGCAGCCCTCCGGGGACAGGGTTATATGGTGAGCAGTTCTTC. Its translation is CASSPPGTGLYGEQFF.

This rearrangement joins TRBV30 to TRBJ2-7; perhaps TRBD1 as D (6 bases). The CDR3 is made up of 15 amino acids. V was trimmed by 3 bases and J by 2 bases, leaving 17 bases between them. Germline lookup yields CDR1 GTSNPN and CDR2 SVGIG (reference sequence). The CDR3 nucleotides read TGTGCCTGGAGCCCCCCGTCGGCAGGGGCCTACGAGCAGTACTTC. It specifies CAWSPPSAGAYEQYF.

This chain connects TRBV6-5 to TRBJ1-6, with 8 positions matching TRBD1. CDR1 and CDR2 from the germline V gene are MNHEY and SVGAGI. The CDR3 consists of 15 residues. Unmatched junction bases numbered 6, after V lost 6 bases and J lost 5 bases. The CDR3 region is CASRRQGLNNSPLHF. CDR3 DNA sequence: TGTGCCAGCAGAAGACAGGGGCTTAATAATTCACCCCTCCACTTT.

CDR3: CATSRDEGRNFF. Written as DNA, the CDR3 is TGTGCCACCAGCAGAGATGAGGGGAGGAATTTCTTC. The chain is built from TRBV15 and TRBJ2-1; tentative D call: TRBD2 (6 bases). The length of the CDR3 is 12 residues. V lost 0 bases and J lost 16, with 13 bases in between. Germline lookup yields CDR1 LNHNV and CDR2 YYDKDF (reference sequence).

The gene calls are TRBV19 and TRBJ2-1; 10 bases map to TRBD1. This CDR3 region has 14 residues. Germline V lookup: CDR1 LNHDA, CDR2 SQIVND (reference sequence). Losses at the gene ends were 6 bases for V and 6 bases for J; bases not matched to a gene: 5. This CDR3 is CASRRDRGVNEQFF. The CDR3 DNA reads TGTGCCAGTAGGAGGGACAGGGGCGTCAATGAGCAGTTCTTC. Filled out from reference TRBV19 and TRBJ2-1, the complete variable domain reads DGGITQSPKYLFRKEGQNVTLSCEQNLNHDAMYWYRQDPGQGLRLIYYSQIVNDFQKGDIAEGYSVSREKKESFPLTVTSAQKNPTAFYLCASRRDRGVNEQFFGPGTRLTVL.

The chain is built from TRBV5-4 and TRBJ1-4, with 7 bases matching TRBD1. Germline CDR1 is SGHNT and CDR2 is YYREEE (reference sequence). The CDR3 totals 14 residues. V was clipped by 1 base and J by 7 bases; unmatched bases: 4. CDR3 region: CASSLKGGTEKLFF. For the CDR3, the DNA is TGTGCCAGCAGCTTGAAAGGGGGCACTGAAAAACTGTTTTTT.

On this clone itself: Other nucleotide sequences in the sample specify the same CDR3. The chain joins TRBV11-2 to TRBJ1-2; 8 nucleotides agree with TRBD1. Unmatched junction bases numbered 3, after V lost 5 bases and J lost 4 bases. Germline-derived CDR1 and CDR2 are SGHAT and FQNNGV. The CDR3 is made up of 13 amino acids. This chain's CDR3 is CASSRDRLYGYTF. CDR3 sequence (DNA): TGTGCCAGCAGCCGGGACAGGCTCTATGGCTACACCTTC. The full variable domain, completed using reference TRBV11-2 and TRBJ1-2, is EAGVAQSPRYKIIEKRQSVAFWCNPISGHATLYWYQQILGQGPKLLIQFQNNGVVDDSQLPKDRFSAERLKGVDSTLKIQPAKLEDSAVYLCASSRDRLYGYTFGSGTRLTVV.

The V call is TRBV7-9, the J call TRBJ1-2; a weak D match, TRBD1 (5 bases). Germline CDR1 and CDR2: SEHNR and FQNEAQ (reference sequence). The V gene lost 3 bases and the J gene lost 8 bases, with 13 bases spanning the gap. The CDR3 has 13 residues. The CDR3 region is CASSLANRFGYTF. The CDR3 DNA reads TGTGCCAGCAGCTTGGCAAACAGGTTCGGCTACACCTTC.

This clone was seen only a few times. V usage is TRBV4-1 and J usage is TRBJ2-7; 8 nucleotides align to TRBD1. Germline V gene lookup returns CDR1 MGHRA and CDR2 YSYEKL. There are 13 residues in the CDR3. Germline trimming cut 7 bases from V and 6 bases from J; bases unmatched to any gene: 8. This CDR3 is CASKMTGAGEQYF. The CDR3 DNA follows: TGCGCCAGCAAAATGACAGGGGCGGGCGAGCAGTACTTC.

CDR3 sequence: CASSPGTVGAQETQYF. Written as DNA, the CDR3 is TGTGCCAGCAGTCCCGGGACAGTGGGGGCCCAAGAGACCCAGTACTTC. The chain uses TRBV28 and TRBJ2-5, with 7 bases fitting TRBD1. With V trimmed by 5 bases and J by 1 base, 10 bases remained unmatched. Germline values: CDR1 MDHEN, CDR2 SYDVKM. The CDR3 has 16 residues.

The genes are TRBV19 and TRBJ2-7, with D perhaps matching TRBD1 (5 bases). CDR3 length equals 14 residues. V gave up 7 bases and J gave up 1 base, with 14 bases separating them. The V gene's germline CDR1 is LNHDA and CDR2 SQIVND (reference sequence). The CDR3 DNA is TGTGCCAGTACCCTTGGGGCAGGGTCCTACGAGCAGTACTTC. As protein: CASTLGAGSYEQYF.

CDR3 sequence reads: CASSGQGKNTEAFF. CDR3 nucleotides: TGCGCCAGCAGCGGACAGGGGAAGAACACTGAAGCTTTCTTT. The rearrangement links TRBV10-2 to TRBJ1-1; 9 bases fit TRBD1. CDR1 WSHSY and CDR2 SAAADI come from the germline V gene. The CDR3 length is 14 residues. V was pared by 6 bases and J by 1 base, with 3 bases of the junction left unmatched.

V usage is TRBV28 and J usage is TRBJ1-1; the match to TRBD1 covers 7 bases. V lost 1 base and J lost 5; bases outside the gene matches: 10. Germline CDR1 MDHEN, CDR2 SYDVKM. This CDR3 comprises 16 residues. CDR3 protein: CASSLSTGRGRTEAFF. The CDR3 DNA sequence: TGTGCCAGCAGTTTATCGACAGGGAGAGGGAGGACTGAAGCTTTCTTT.

The V gene is TRBV7-6, the J gene TRBJ1-1; D possibly corresponds to TRBD1 (5 bases). The germline CDR1 and CDR2 sequences are SGHVS and FNYEAQ. Trimming stripped 1 base from V and 6 bases from J, with 9 bases between. This CDR3 has 13 amino acids. CDR3 coding DNA: TGTGCCAGCAGCTTAGTGGCAGGGTCTGAAGCTTTCTTT. It encodes CASSLVAGSEAFF.

This sequence joins TRBV10-3 and TRBJ2-7, with TRBD1 identical over 7 bases. CDR1 and CDR2 (germline): ENHRY, SYGVKD. V lost 6 bases and J lost 3; bases outside the gene matches: 11. The CDR3 has 15 amino acids. CDR3 in amino acids: CAISRLRGHDYEQYF. The CDR3 DNA follows: TGTGCCATCAGCCGACTTAGGGGGCACGACTACGAGCAGTACTTC.

Written as DNA, the CDR3 is TGTGCCAGCAGTGTACGGCGGACAGGATTCATGAACACTGAAGCTTTCTTT. It specifies CASSVRRTGFMNTEAFF. This chain joins TRBV6-1 and TRBJ1-1; 7 bases line up with TRBD1. The V segment lost 4 bases and the J segment 0 bases; nucleotides outside the gene matches: 11. Germline loops: CDR1 MNHNS, CDR2 SASEGT. This CDR3 comprises 17 residues.

V gene TRBV11-2 combines with J gene TRBJ1-4, with D maybe TRBD1 (6 bases). Trimming shortened V by 5 bases and J by 0 bases, and 10 bases separated the two germline ends. This CDR3 spans 15 amino acids. Germline V gives CDR1 SGHAT, CDR2 FQNNGV. CDR3 sequence: CASSRDIATNEKLFF. The CDR3 region has the DNA TGTGCCAGCAGCCGGGACATTGCAACTAATGAAAAACTGTTTTTT.

The chain couples TRBV5-6 to TRBJ2-5; D remains unclear. The CDR3 is 11 amino acids. V shed 2 bases and J shed 5 bases, with 4 bases lying between them. The germline gives CDR1 SGHDT, CDR2 YYEEEE. DNA of the CDR3: TGTGCCAGCAGCTTCCAGGAGACCCAGTACTTC. It encodes CASSFQETQYF. The complete variable domain, with remaining parts taken from reference TRBV5-6 and TRBJ2-5, reads DAGVTQSPTHLIKTRGQQVTLRCSPKSGHDTVSWYQQALGQGPQFIFQYYEEEERQRGNFPDRFSGHQFPNYSSELNVNALLLGDSALYLCASSFQETQYFGPGTRLLVL.

This clone was seen a handful of times. The V and J genes are TRBV11-3 and TRBJ2-5, with D perhaps matching TRBD1 (5 bases). CDR1 is SGHNT, CDR2 YENEEA, per germline. Trimming shortened V by 2 bases and J by 7 bases, and 17 bases separated the two germline ends. CDR3 length equals 15 residues. The CDR3 sequence: CASSLSNRGFGTQYF. The CDR3 region has the DNA TGTGCCAGCAGCTTAAGTAATAGGGGATTTGGGACCCAGTACTTC. Based on the CDR3 plus reference TRBV11-3 and TRBJ2-5, the full variable domain is EAGVVQSPRYKIIEKKQPVAFWCNPISGHNTLYWYLQNLGQGPELLIRYENEEAVDDSQLPKDRFSAERLKGVDSTLKIQPAELGDSAVYLCASSLSNRGFGTQYFGPGTRLLVL.